This TCR beta chain was found in a study of cytomegalovirus exposure and HLA in healthy donors. In the PCR, 60 Vbeta and 13 Jbeta primers were used. Using immunoSEQ multiplex PCR, the repertoire was profiled, and TCRdb retains in-frame clones only, with some absent. The sample shows under 200,000 clones, 68% of them seen only once. Trimming removed 7 bases from V and 1 base from J, with 12 bases in between. CDR3 length equals 14 residues. CDR1 is SGDLS and CDR2 is YYNGEE in the germline V gene. The source of this sequence is a man aged 45-65 years in good health and CMV-seronegative. The V call is TRBV9, the J call TRBJ1-5; possibly TRBD1 for D (5 bases). The specimen sequenced was PBMCs. CDR3: CASGGVLSNQPQHF. The CDR3 coding sequence is TGTGCCAGCGGGGGGGTTTTAAGCAATCAGCCCCAGCATTTT.